These 23 T cell receptor beta chains were all obtained from the same sample, sequenced in a study of somatic mutations in cytotoxic T cells in rheumatoid arthritis. Sequencing used immunoSEQ multiplex PCR; TCRdb keeps in-frame clones, though not all of them. Altogether around 19,000 clones are present, 55% to 80% being singletons, with the ten largest covering 15% to 20%. Sequenced: CD8+ T cells sorted from blood. All receptors derive from an adult with rheumatoid arthritis.

The chain carries TRBV6-5 and TRBJ1-2; D is uncertain. Trimming stripped 6 bases from V and 2 bases from J, with 10 bases between. The germline gives CDR1 MNHEY, CDR2 SVGAGI. The CDR3 extends over 13 amino acids. DNA for the CDR3: TGTGCCAGCAGCTTACAGCCAAACTATGGCTACACCTTC. It specifies CASSLQPNYGYTF.

In its sample, this clone was seen once. The chain employs TRBV5-1 and TRBJ2-2, with TRBD2 identical over 14 bases. CDR3 size: 18 residues. V shed 4 bases and J 7 bases; nucleotides not matched to a gene: 12. The germline V gene has CDR1 SGHRS and CDR2 YFSETQ. CDR3 sequence: CASSTQTSGGVLDGELFF. The DNA for the CDR3 is TGCGCCAGCAGCACCCAGACTAGCGGGGGGGTATTGGACGGGGAGCTGTTTTTT.

The rearrangement links TRBV30 to TRBJ2-5, with D possibly being TRBD1 or TRBD2 (6 bases each). Germline V CDR1 and CDR2: GTSNPN, SVGIG (reference sequence). The CDR3 loop spans 14 amino acids. The V gene lost 1 base and the J gene lost 4 bases, with 13 bases spanning the gap. The CDR3 nucleotides are TGTGCCTGGAGTGACAGGGTCGGGGGAGAGACCCAGTACTTC. Its translation: CAWSDRVGGETQYF.

In its sample, this clone was seen a few times. V and J are TRBV5-1 and TRBJ1-1; D perhaps matches TRBD1 (5 bases). Germline V gene lookup returns CDR1 SGHRS and CDR2 YFSETQ. The CDR3 spans 16 residues. V was cut by 3 bases and J by 1 base, with 16 bases left in between. The CDR3 spells CASSSSGTLGNTEAFF. Written as DNA, the CDR3 is TGCGCCAGCAGCTCCTCCGGGACCCTGGGGAACACTGAAGCTTTCTTT. Supplemented by reference TRBV5-1 and TRBJ1-1, the full variable domain reads KAGVTQTPRYLIKTRGQQVTLSCSPISGHRSVSWYQQTPGQGLQFLFEYFSETQRNKGNFPGRFSGRQFSNSRSEMNVSTLELGDSALYLCASSSSGTLGNTEAFFGQGTRLTVV.

This rearrangement joins TRBV6-1 to TRBJ2-3; 10 bases fit TRBD2. The V gene end was trimmed by 5 bases and the J gene end by 3 bases; junction bases not matched to a gene: 5. Germline CDR1 MNHNS, CDR2 SASEGT. The CDR3 covers 15 residues. CDR3 region: CASSSLAGVTDTQYF. DNA for the CDR3: TGTGCCAGCAGTTCTCTAGCGGGGGTTACAGATACGCAGTATTTT.

The gene calls are TRBV6-1 and TRBJ1-5; D ambiguous. V shed 2 bases and J shed 3 bases, with 14 bases lying between them. CDR3 length: 16 residues. CDR1 MNHNS and CDR2 SASEGT come from the germline V gene. The CDR3 DNA reads as TGTGCCAGCAGTGAAATGGACGGCGAGTACAATCAGCCCCAGCATTTT. It is translated as CASSEMDGEYNQPQHF.

The chain recombines TRBV13 with TRBJ2-2; D possibly uses TRBD1 or TRBD2 (5 bases each). With 5 bases removed from V and 3 bases from J, the gap between germline ends came to 7 bases. The CDR3 spans 13 residues. Per germline, CDR1 PRHDT and CDR2 FYEKMQ (reference sequence). This chain's CDR3 is CASSRGYTGELFF. The CDR3 DNA follows: TGTGCCAGCAGCCGGGGCTACACCGGGGAGCTGTTTTTT.

This clone was picked up a small number of times. The chain recombines TRBV7-9 with TRBJ2-3, with 9 bases matching TRBD1. V shed 0 bases and J 5 bases; nucleotides not matched to a gene: 3. This CDR3 is built from 15 residues. The germline V gene encodes CDR1 SEHNR and CDR2 FQNEAQ (reference sequence). CDR3 DNA sequence: TGTGCCAGCAGCTTAGCTACAGGGGGCAGAGATACGCAGTATTTT. Amino acid sequence: CASSLATGGRDTQYF.

The chain has TRBV5-5 and TRBJ1-1; D remains unclear. Trimming pared 4 bases from V and 4 bases from J, leaving 11 bases between. CDR1 is SGHKS and CDR2 is YYEKEE in the germline V gene (reference sequence). This CDR3 has 13 residues. The CDR3 DNA reads as TGTGCCAGCAGCCCAACGGATCTCACTGAAGCTTTCTTT. Residues: CASSPTDLTEAFF.

The gene calls are TRBV5-6 and TRBJ2-1; TRBD2 aligns across 9 bases. The germline V gene encodes CDR1 SGHDT and CDR2 YYEEEE. The CDR3 length is 16 residues. Trimming took 10 bases from V and 0 from J; bases not matched to a gene: 11. CDR3 region: CAGQAGGPNSYNEQFF. The CDR3 coding sequence is TGTGCCGGCCAGGCGGGGGGGCCGAACTCCTACAATGAGCAGTTCTTC.

V and J are TRBV20-1 and TRBJ2-5, with D unresolved. V lost 8 bases, J lost 5 bases, and 12 bases lay in between. This CDR3 comprises 11 residues. CDR1 DFQATT and CDR2 SNEGSKA come from the germline V gene (reference sequence). The CDR3 spells CSTSPRETQYF. As DNA, the CDR3 is TGCAGTACGTCCCCCCGCGAGACCCAGTACTTC.

This chain links TRBV5-1 with TRBJ2-1, with D perhaps TRBD1 (5 bases). The CDR3 runs to 15 residues. CDR1 and CDR2 from the germline V gene are SGHRS and YFSETQ. V was cut by 3 bases and J by 1 base, with 11 bases left in between. In nucleotides, the CDR3 is TGCGCCAGCAGCTCCGGACACGAATCCTACAATGAGCAGTTCTTC. This sequence encodes CASSSGHESYNEQFF.

This chain links TRBV19 with TRBJ1-4, with a possible D match to TRBD1 (5 bases). The V gene lost 4 bases and the J gene lost 7 bases, with 13 bases spanning the gap. From germline, CDR1 is LNHDA and CDR2 SQIVND (reference sequence). The CDR3 covers 14 residues. CDR3 residues: CASSTRQRGEKLFF. The CDR3 bases are TGTGCCAGTAGTACCCGACAGAGGGGTGAAAAACTGTTTTTT.

The chain couples TRBV5-4 to TRBJ2-7, with D possibly TRBD2 on 6 matching bases. V was cut by 3 bases and J by 0 bases, with 13 bases left in between. Germline lookup yields CDR1 SGHNT and CDR2 YYREEE (reference sequence). This CDR3 comprises 15 residues. The CDR3 coding sequence is TGTGCCAGCAGCTCCGGGACCGGGAGCTCCTACGAGCAGTACTTC. Residues: CASSSGTGSSYEQYF.

This clone has a single count. The gene calls are TRBV14 and TRBJ2-5; 9 bases match TRBD2. Looked up from germline, CDR1 is SGHDN and CDR2 is FVKESK. The CDR3 has 16 residues. J lost 5 bases, V lost 0 bases, and 7 bases had no gene match. The CDR3 region has the DNA TGTGCCAGCAGCCAAGATCTAGCGGGGCGGGGTGAGACCCAGTACTTC. Amino acid sequence: CASSQDLAGRGETQYF.

The rearrangement joins TRBV4-1 to TRBJ2-1, with 7 nucleotides matching TRBD1. Trimming took 5 bases from V and 9 from J; bases not matched to a gene: 7. Germline loops: CDR1 MGHRA, CDR2 YSYEKL. This CDR3 region has 13 residues. The CDR3 is CASSYYTGAEQFF. As DNA, the CDR3 is TGCGCCAGCAGCTATTATACAGGGGCTGAGCAGTTCTTC.

The chain links TRBV6-5 to TRBJ1-1; possible D gene TRBD1, 5 bases. V shed 6 bases and J shed 4 bases, with 12 bases lying between them. In germline, CDR1 is MNHEY, CDR2 SVGAGI. The CDR3 spans 13 residues. Here the CDR3 reads CASSLQEVTEAFF. The CDR3 DNA sequence: TGTGCCAGCAGCCTACAGGAGGTCACTGAAGCTTTCTTT.

This clone counts as medium-sized. The rearrangement uses TRBV29-1 and TRBJ1-1, with D perhaps TRBD1 (5 bases). This CDR3 comprises 11 residues. Between the trimmed V and J ends, which lost 7 bases and 4 bases, there was a span of 10 bases. The V gene's germline CDR1 is SQVTM and CDR2 ANQGSEA. This chain's CDR3 is CSAQRGTEAFF. CDR3 DNA sequence: TGCAGCGCTCAGAGGGGCACTGAAGCTTTCTTT.

The chain carries TRBV7-3 and TRBJ2-1; a weak D match, TRBD2 (6 bases). This CDR3 comprises 13 residues. Per the germline V gene, CDR1 is SGHTA and CDR2 is FQGTGA. Trimming took off 6 bases at V and 7 bases at J, with 13 bases between the two ends. The CDR3 coding sequence is TGTGCCAGCAGTCTCGGGGCGGGAAATGAGCAGTTCTTC. Its translation: CASSLGAGNEQFF. Looking up the rest from reference TRBV7-3 and TRBJ2-1 gives the full variable domain: GAGVSQTPSNKVTEKGKYVELRCDPISGHTALYWYRQSLGQGPEFLIYFQGTGAADDSGLPNDRFFAVRPEGSVSTLKIQRTERGDSAVYLCASSLGAGNEQFFGPGTRLTVL.

The rearrangement uses TRBV7-6 and TRBJ2-3; either TRBD1 or TRBD2 may fit D (5 bases each). The V gene lost 6 bases and the J gene lost 5 bases, with 18 bases spanning the gap. The CDR3 is 15 amino acids. Per germline, CDR1 SGHVS and CDR2 FNYEAQ. DNA of the CDR3: TGTGCCAGCAGTTCTCAAGAGGGGCTTATAGATACGCAGTATTTT. It codes for CASSSQEGLIDTQYF.

This clone was found a few times. Written as DNA, the CDR3 is TGCGCCAGCAGCGCATCCCCCAACGGGAACACTGAAGCTTTCTTT. This encodes CASSASPNGNTEAFF. The rearrangement links TRBV4-1 to TRBJ1-1; D gene uncertain. The CDR3 contains 15 residues. CDR1 is MGHRA and CDR2 is YSYEKL in the germline V gene. V was trimmed by 5 bases and J by 1 base, leaving 14 bases between them.

About this clone itself: The identical CDR3 is also encoded by other nucleotide sequences in the sample. The rearrangement links TRBV29-1 to TRBJ2-1; 10 nucleotides agree with TRBD2. The J segment lost 2 bases and the V segment lost 0 bases, leaving 4 bases of the junction unmatched. This CDR3 is built from 16 residues. In germline, CDR1 is SQVTM, CDR2 ANQGSEA. The CDR3 spells CSVEDPSGGAYNEQFF. CDR3 nucleotide sequence: TGCAGCGTTGAAGACCCGAGCGGGGGGGCCTACAATGAGCAGTTCTTC.

The chain recombines TRBV6-5 with TRBJ2-7; D possibly uses TRBD1 or TRBD2 (5 bases each). V lost 2 bases and J lost 4, with 6 bases in between. Germline lookup yields CDR1 MNHEY and CDR2 SVGAGI. The CDR3 contains 12 residues. CDR3 region: CASSYEGYEQYF. DNA of the CDR3: TGTGCCAGCAGTTACGAGGGGTACGAGCAGTACTTC.